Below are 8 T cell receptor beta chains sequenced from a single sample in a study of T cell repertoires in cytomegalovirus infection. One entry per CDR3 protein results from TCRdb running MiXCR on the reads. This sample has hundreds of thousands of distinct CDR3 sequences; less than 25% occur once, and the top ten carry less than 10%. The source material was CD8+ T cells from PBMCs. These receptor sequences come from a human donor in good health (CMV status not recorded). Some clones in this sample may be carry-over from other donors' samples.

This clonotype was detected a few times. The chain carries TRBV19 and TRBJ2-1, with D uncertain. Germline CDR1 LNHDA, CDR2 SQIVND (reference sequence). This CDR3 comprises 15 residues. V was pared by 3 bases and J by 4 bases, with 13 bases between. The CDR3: CASSITRLGYNEQFF. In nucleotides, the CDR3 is TGTGCCAGTAGTATTACGCGACTCGGGTACAATGAGCAGTTCTTC.

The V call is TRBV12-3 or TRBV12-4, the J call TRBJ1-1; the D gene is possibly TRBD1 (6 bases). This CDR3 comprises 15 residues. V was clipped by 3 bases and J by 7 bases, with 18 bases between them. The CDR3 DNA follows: TGTGCCAGCAGTTTCCCTCGGACAGCAGTTAGTGAAGCTTTCTTT. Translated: CASSFPRTAVSEAFF.

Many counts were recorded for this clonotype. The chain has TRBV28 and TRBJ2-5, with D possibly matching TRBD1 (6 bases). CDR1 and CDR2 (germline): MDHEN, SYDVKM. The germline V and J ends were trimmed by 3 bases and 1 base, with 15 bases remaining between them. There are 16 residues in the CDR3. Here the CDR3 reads CASSFPTRTAQETQYF. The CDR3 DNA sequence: TGTGCCAGCAGTTTCCCCACCCGGACAGCCCAAGAGACCCAGTACTTC.

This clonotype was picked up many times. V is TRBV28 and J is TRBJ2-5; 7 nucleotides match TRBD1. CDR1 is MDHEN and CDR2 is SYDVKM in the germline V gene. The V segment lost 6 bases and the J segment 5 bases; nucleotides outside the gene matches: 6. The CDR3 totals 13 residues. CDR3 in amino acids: CASSQDRMETQYF. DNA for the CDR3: TGTGCCAGCAGCCAGGACAGGATGGAGACCCAGTACTTC.

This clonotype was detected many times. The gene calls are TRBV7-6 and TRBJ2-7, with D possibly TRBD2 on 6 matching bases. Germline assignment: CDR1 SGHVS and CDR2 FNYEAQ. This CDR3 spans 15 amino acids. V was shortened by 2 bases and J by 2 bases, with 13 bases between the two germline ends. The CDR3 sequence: CASSLIGGSTYEQYF. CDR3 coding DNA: TGTGCCAGCAGCTTAATCGGGGGATCCACCTACGAGCAGTACTTC. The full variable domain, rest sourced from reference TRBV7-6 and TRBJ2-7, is GAGVSQSPRYKVTKRGQDVALRCDPISGHVSLYWYRQALGQGPEFLTYFNYEAQQDKSGLPNDRFSAERPEGSISTLTIQRTEQRDSAMYRCASSLIGGSTYEQYFGPGTRLTVT.

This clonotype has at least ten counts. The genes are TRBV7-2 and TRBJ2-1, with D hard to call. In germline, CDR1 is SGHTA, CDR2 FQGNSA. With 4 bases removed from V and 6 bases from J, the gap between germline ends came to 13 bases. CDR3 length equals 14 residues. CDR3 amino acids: CASSSSGPLNEQFF. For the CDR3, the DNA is TGTGCCAGCAGCTCCTCCGGGCCACTCAATGAGCAGTTCTTC.

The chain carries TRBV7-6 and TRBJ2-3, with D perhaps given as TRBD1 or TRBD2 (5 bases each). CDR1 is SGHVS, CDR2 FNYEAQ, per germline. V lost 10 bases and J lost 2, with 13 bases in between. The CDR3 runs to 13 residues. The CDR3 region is CAIGTQNTDTQYF. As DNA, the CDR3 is TGTGCCATCGGGACGCAAAACACAGATACGCAGTATTTT.

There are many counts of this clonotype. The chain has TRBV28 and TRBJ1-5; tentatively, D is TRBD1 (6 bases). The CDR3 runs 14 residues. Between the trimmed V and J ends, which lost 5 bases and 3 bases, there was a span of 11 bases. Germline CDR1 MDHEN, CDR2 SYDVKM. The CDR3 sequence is CASSQTGNNQPQHF. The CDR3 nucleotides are TGTGCCAGCAGTCAGACAGGAAACAATCAGCCCCAGCATTTT.